This T cell receptor (beta chain) was captured by sequencing in a study of T-cell memory formation after mild COVID-19. TCRdb ran MiXCR on the 5' RACE reads and lists one entry per CDR3 protein. This table holds 11,000 to 15,000 distinct CDR3 sequences, 15% to 20% found once. Deletions cut 0 bases from V and 11 bases from J, with 23 bases between. This CDR3 has 18 amino acids. CDR1 LNHNV and CDR2 YYDKDF come from the germline V gene (reference sequence). The source is an adult woman who had mild COVID-19 (a few samples of this study predate the infection). Cell type and time point are not known. The material sequenced was PBMCs or a T cell subset sorted from them (not recorded which). V is TRBV15 and J is TRBJ1-6, with a weak D call TRBD1 (5 bases). The CDR3 nucleotides are TGTGCCACCAGCAGAGATCACGACATAATTCCGACAGAACCACCCCTCCACTTT. Its protein product is CATSRDHDIIPTEPPLHF.